The rows below give T cell receptor beta chains drawn from one sample of a study of cytomegalovirus exposure and HLA in healthy donors. The assay was immunoSEQ multiplex PCR, and TCRdb's table has in-frame clones only and misses some. The table lists 150,000 to 200,000 clones, under 85% of them singletons. The sample was PBMCs. These TCRs come from a female donor in good health and CMV-seronegative. CDR3s include the opening cysteine and the closing phenylalanine or tryptophan. A D gene is named only where the DNA matches it firmly. Expanded clones get a size class; other rows say once, few or many, or leave the size out.

cdr3_aa cdr3_nt j_call clone_size d_call v_call
CASSPPGLADGYEQYF TGTGCCAGCTCACCACCGGGTCTGGCGGATGGATACGAGCAGTACTTC TRBJ2-7 NA NA TRBV18
CASSLESLSLTGDTQYF TGTGCCAGCAGCTTAGAAAGTCTATCCCTCACAGGGGATACGCAGTATTTT TRBJ2-3 NA NA TRBV11-2
CACHRDRVNTEAFF TGTGCCTGTCACCGGGACAGGGTTAACACTGAAGCTTTCTTT TRBJ1-1 NA TRBD1 TRBV30
CATSRNRGRSYNEQFF TGTGCCACCAGCCGGAACAGGGGTCGTTCCTACAATGAGCAGTTCTTC TRBJ2-1 NA TRBD1 TRBV15
CATSRDQAGAIDNEQFF TGTGCCACCAGCAGAGATCAGGCGGGAGCGATAGACAATGAGCAGTTCTTC TRBJ2-1 NA TRBD2 TRBV15
CASSFSGGSQPQHF TGTGCCAGCAGCTTTTCCGGGGGGAGTCAGCCCCAGCATTTT TRBJ1-5 NA NA TRBV5-6
CASSQDRAIREEYNEQFF TGTGCCAGCAGCCAAGATAGGGCTATCCGGGAAGAGTACAATGAGCAGTTCTTC TRBJ2-1 NA NA TRBV4-2
CASSGTGYSYEQYF TGTGCCAGTAGTGGGACAGGGTATTCCTACGAGCAGTACTTC TRBJ2-7 NA TRBD1 TRBV19
CASSLGSYGAKNIQYF TGTGCCAGCAGCTTGGGCAGCTACGGAGCCAAAAACATTCAGTACTTC TRBJ2-4 once NA TRBV7-2
CASSSSTVTNTGELFF TGTGCCAGCAGCTCTTCGACTGTAACGAACACCGGGGAGCTGTTTTTT TRBJ2-2 NA NA TRBV7-9
CASSLEGQGTEAFF TGCGCCAGCAGCTTGGAGGGACAGGGTACTGAAGCTTTCTTT TRBJ1-1 NA TRBD1 TRBV5-1
CASSEGQGNEQYF TGTGCCAGCAGTGAGGGACAGGGAAACGAGCAGTACTTC TRBJ2-7 NA TRBD1 TRBV6-4
CASSLKRYGGLADSDEQFF TGCGCCAGCAGCCTCAAACGTTATGGGGGACTAGCCGATTCCGATGAGCAGTTCTTC TRBJ2-1 few TRBD2 TRBV5-1
CASSQVFSRLWSYEQYF TGCGCCAGCAGCCAAGTTTTCTCGCGGCTTTGGTCCTACGAGCAGTACTTC TRBJ2-7 NA NA TRBV4-1
CASRPDRMNTGELFF TGTGCCAGCAGACCGGACAGGATGAACACCGGGGAGCTGTTTTTT TRBJ2-2 once TRBD1 TRBV9
CSSSRNPGSGTEAFF TGTTCCAGCAGCCGTAACCCAGGGTCGGGCACTGAAGCTTTCTTT TRBJ1-1 few NA TRBV7-9
CASSLVWAGDTEAFF TGTGCCAGCAGTTTAGTCTGGGCAGGGGACACTGAAGCTTTCTTT TRBJ1-1 NA NA TRBV27
CASSIGFGEQFF TGTGCCAGTAGTATCGGGTTTGGGGAGCAGTTCTTC TRBJ2-1 NA NA TRBV19
CASRGWSSGRDEQFF TGTGCCAGCAGAGGTTGGTCTAGCGGGAGAGATGAGCAGTTCTTC TRBJ2-1 once TRBD2 TRBV28
CASTSGGYEQYF TGTGCCAGCACCAGCGGGGGTTACGAGCAGTACTTC TRBJ2-7 NA TRBD2 TRBV6-6
CALLRAGGLNTEAFF TGTGCCTTACTCAGAGCAGGGGGCCTAAACACTGAAGCTTTCTTT TRBJ1-1 NA TRBD1 TRBV30
CASSQVVPNTEAFF TGCGCCAGCAGCCAAGTAGTTCCTAACACTGAAGCTTTCTTT TRBJ1-1 NA NA TRBV4-1
CASSQEKWDRGNYGYTF TGCGCCAGCAGCCAAGAAAAGTGGGACAGGGGGAACTATGGCTACACCTTC TRBJ1-2 NA TRBD1 TRBV4-1
CASSQAGNRAGEQYF TGTGCCAGCAGCCAGGCGGGGAATCGGGCGGGCGAGCAGTACTTC TRBJ2-7 NA NA TRBV7-8
CAWKAFGYGYTF TGTGCCTGGAAAGCGTTCGGCTATGGCTACACCTTC TRBJ1-2 NA NA TRBV30
CASSPTGTGSEQYF TGTGCTAGCAGCCCCACCGGGACAGGGAGCGAGCAGTACTTC TRBJ2-7 NA TRBD1 TRBV7-7
CASTRDRGGTGELFF TGTGCCAGCACCCGGGACAGGGGCGGAACCGGGGAGCTGTTTTTT TRBJ2-2 few TRBD1 TRBV2
CASSGWTGMNTEAFF TGTGCCAGCAGCGGTTGGACAGGGATGAACACTGAAGCTTTCTTT TRBJ1-1 few TRBD1 TRBV4-2
CAIRAGGGGSTDTQYF TGTGCCATCAGGGCCGGCGGGGGGGGAAGCACAGATACGCAGTATTTT TRBJ2-3 NA TRBD2 TRBV10-3
CASSPRQGSAYGYTF TGTGCCAGCAGCCCTAGACAGGGAAGCGCCTATGGCTACACCTTC TRBJ1-2 NA TRBD1 TRBV7-2
CASRFSSGTDTQYF TGTGCCAGCAGATTCTCTAGCGGTACAGATACGCAGTATTTT TRBJ2-3 NA TRBD2 TRBV6-5
CASRGEDYGYTF TGTGCCTCCCGGGGTGAGGACTATGGCTACACCTTC TRBJ1-2 NA NA TRBV7-9
CATSSEGTTGGEQFF TGTGCCACCAGCAGCGAGGGGACCACAGGGGGCGAGCAGTTCTTC TRBJ2-1 NA TRBD1 TRBV15
CASSLAGTSNTEAFF TGTGCCAGCAGCTTAGCGGGGACATCGAACACTGAAGCTTTCTTT TRBJ1-1 once NA TRBV7-2
CASSPAGRGGDTQYF TGTGCCAGCAGCCCCGCGGGGAGGGGGGGGGATACGCAGTATTTT TRBJ2-3 NA NA TRBV7-3
CASSHYTGVGSYNEQFF TGCGCCAGCAGCCATTACACAGGGGTCGGCTCCTACAATGAGCAGTTCTTC TRBJ2-1 once TRBD1 TRBV4-3
CASSQRGGTDTQYF TGTGCCAGCAGTCAGCGGGGGGGCACAGATACGCAGTATTTT TRBJ2-3 NA TRBD2 TRBV25-1
CASSLGAVASHEQYF TGTGCCAGCAGCTTGGGGGCAGTGGCTAGCCACGAGCAGTACTTC TRBJ2-7 NA NA TRBV5-6
CASSLRLAVYQETQYF TGTGCCAGCAGCTTAAGACTAGCGGTTTACCAAGAGACCCAGTACTTC TRBJ2-5 once TRBD2 TRBV5-4
CASSLLAGGRTGELFF TGTGCCAGCAGCCTACTAGCGGGGGGGAGGACCGGGGAGCTGTTTTTT TRBJ2-2 NA TRBD2 TRBV7-2
CASSLVPTDTQYF TGTGCCAGCAGCTTAGTTCCGACAGATACGCAGTATTTT TRBJ2-3 NA NA TRBV7-6
CASSRGGTHYGYTF TGTGCCAGCAGCCGTGGGGGGACCCACTATGGCTACACCTTC TRBJ1-2 NA NA TRBV5-4
CASSVNRAMNTEAFF TGTGCCAGCAGCGTCAACCGAGCGATGAACACTGAAGCTTTCTTT TRBJ1-1 NA NA TRBV9
CASSQDRGASDTQYF TGTGCCAGCAGCCAAGATCGTGGAGCTTCGGATACGCAGTATTTT TRBJ2-3 NA NA TRBV4-2
CASSEASGYTDTQYF TGTGCCAGCAGTGAAGCGAGCGGTTACACAGATACGCAGTATTTT TRBJ2-3 NA NA TRBV2
CASSPLGGMGEQYF TGTGCCAGCAGCCCCTTGGGAGGGATGGGGGAGCAGTACTTC TRBJ2-7 NA TRBD2 TRBV14
CASSLVGTGGGYTF TGTGCCAGCAGCTTGGTCGGGACAGGGGGTGGCTACACCTTC TRBJ1-2 once TRBD1 TRBV5-4
CATSRGGRETQYF TGTGCCACCAGCCGGGGGGGCCGCGAGACCCAGTACTTC TRBJ2-5 NA TRBD2 TRBV15
CASSVDYSYEQYF TGTGCCAGCAGCGTTGACTATTCCTACGAGCAGTACTTC TRBJ2-7 few NA TRBV9